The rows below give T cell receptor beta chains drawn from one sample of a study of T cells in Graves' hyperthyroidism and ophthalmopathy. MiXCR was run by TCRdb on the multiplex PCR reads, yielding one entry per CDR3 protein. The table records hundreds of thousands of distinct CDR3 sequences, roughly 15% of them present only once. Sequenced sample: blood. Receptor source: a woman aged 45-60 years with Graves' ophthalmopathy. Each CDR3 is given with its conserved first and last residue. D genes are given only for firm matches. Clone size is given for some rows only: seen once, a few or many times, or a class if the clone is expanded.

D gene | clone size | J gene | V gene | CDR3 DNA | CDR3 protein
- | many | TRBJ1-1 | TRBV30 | TGTGCCTGGAGTCTAATCCGGAACACTGAAGCTTTCTTT | CAWSLIRNTEAFF
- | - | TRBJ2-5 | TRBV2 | TGTGCCAGCAGTGAGGACGGGGAGGAGACCCAGTACTTC | CASSEDGEETQYF
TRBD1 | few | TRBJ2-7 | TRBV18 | TGTGCCAGCTCACCACCCGGGACAGGGTGGAGTGAGCAGTACTTC | CASSPPGTGWSEQYF
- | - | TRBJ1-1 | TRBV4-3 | TGCGCCAGCAGCCAGAACGGACAGCCTGAAGCTTTCTTT | CASSQNGQPEAFF
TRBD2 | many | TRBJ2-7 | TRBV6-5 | TGTGCCAGCAGTTACCTCGTTATTAGCGGGGCGGACGAGCAGTACTTC | CASSYLVISGADEQYF
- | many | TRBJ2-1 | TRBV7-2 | TGTGCCAGCAGCTTAGCCATGCATGAGCAGTTCTTC | CASSLAMHEQFF
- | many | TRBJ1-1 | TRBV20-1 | TGCAGTGCCCCCAGGGACCTTCATACTGAAGCTTTCTTT | CSAPRDLHTEAFF
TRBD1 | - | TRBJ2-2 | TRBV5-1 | TGCGCCAGCACCATTTCGGGACAGGGGGCCTCCGGGGAGCTGTTTTTT | CASTISGQGASGELFF
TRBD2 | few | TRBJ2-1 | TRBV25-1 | TGTGCCAGCACCACAGGGACTAGCGGGAGTGAGCAGTTCTTC | CASTTGTSGSEQFF
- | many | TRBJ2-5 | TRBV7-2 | TGTGCCAGCAGCTTAAAGGGGGGAGAGACCCAGTACTTC | CASSLKGGETQYF
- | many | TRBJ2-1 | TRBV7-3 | TGTGCCAGCAGCTTAGCAGGGAGTAGCTCCTACAATGAGCAGTTCTTC | CASSLAGSSSYNEQFF
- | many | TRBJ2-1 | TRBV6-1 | TGTGCCAGCAGCCCTACAGCGAGCTCCTACAATGAGCAGTTCTTC | CASSPTASSYNEQFF
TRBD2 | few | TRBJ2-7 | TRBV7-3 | TGTGCCAGCAGCCCCACCGGGACTAGGGGCGAGCAGTACTTC | CASSPTGTRGEQYF
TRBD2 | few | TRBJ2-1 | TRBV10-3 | TGTGCCATCAGTGATTTATCTAGCGGGAGAAATGAGCAGTTCTTC | CAISDLSSGRNEQFF
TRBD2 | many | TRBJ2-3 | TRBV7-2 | TGTGCCAGCAGCTTAACGGCTAGCGGGAGGGGGGGTACGCAGTATTTT | CASSLTASGRGGTQYF
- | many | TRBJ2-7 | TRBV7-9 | TGTGCCAGCAGCCCCAGGGAGCGGCACTACGAGCAGTACTTC | CASSPRERHYEQYF
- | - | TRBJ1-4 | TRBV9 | TGTGCCAGCAGCGTACAGGGAAGGGGCAATGAAAAACTGTTTTTT | CASSVQGRGNEKLFF
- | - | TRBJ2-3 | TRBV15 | TGTGCCACCAGCAGAGTGGAGTACCGTTGGCAGTATTTT | CATSRVEYRWQYF
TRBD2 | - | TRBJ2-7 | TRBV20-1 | TGCAGTGCTAGAGGAGGAATGACTAGCGGGAGTATGTCCTACGAGCAGTACTTC | CSARGGMTSGSMSYEQYF
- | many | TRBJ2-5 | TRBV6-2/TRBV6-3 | TGTGCCAGCAGTTACTCCTGGGAAAATGCGGCATCACAACAAGAGACCCAGTACTTC | CASSYSWENAASQQETQYF
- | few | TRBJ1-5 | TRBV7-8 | TGTGCCAGCAGCCTAGGACGGATCCCTGGGAACAATCAGCCCCAGCATTTT | CASSLGRIPGNNQPQHF
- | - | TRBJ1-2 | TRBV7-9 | TGTGCCAGCAGCTACGAGTATCCAGGGAGGGATGGCTACACCTTC | CASSYEYPGRDGYTF
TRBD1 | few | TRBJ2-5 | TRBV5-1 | TGCGCCAGCAGCCCCGGGACAGCGGCACTTCTCCAAGAGACCCAGTACTTC | CASSPGTAALLQETQYF
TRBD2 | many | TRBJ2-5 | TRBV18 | TGTGCCAGCTCACCACGGACTAGCGGGAGGGCCTTGTTCGAGACCCAGTACTTC | CASSPRTSGRALFETQYF
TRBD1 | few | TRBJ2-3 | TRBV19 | TGTGCCAGTAGTGACAGGGTGACTTCGCAGTATTTT | CASSDRVTSQYF
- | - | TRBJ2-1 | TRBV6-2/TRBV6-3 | TGTGCCAGCAAACCCTGGCAGGGAAGAAACAATGAGCAGTTCTTC | CASKPWQGRNNEQFF
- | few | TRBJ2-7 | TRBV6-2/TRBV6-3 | TGTGCCAGCAGTTACGGGTCTCATTACGAGCAGTACTTC | CASSYGSHYEQYF
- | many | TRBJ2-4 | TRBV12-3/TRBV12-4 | TGTGCCAGCAGCTACAGGGGAGGGACTGAAAACATTCAGTACTTC | CASSYRGGTENIQYF
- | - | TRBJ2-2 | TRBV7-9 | TGTGCCAGCAGCTTGGGCCATGGGAACCCCGGGGAGCTGTTTTTT | CASSLGHGNPGELFF
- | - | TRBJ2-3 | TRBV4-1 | TGCGCCAGCAGCCAATTACTCGGGGGAGTTACGGATACGCAGTATTTT | CASSQLLGGVTDTQYF
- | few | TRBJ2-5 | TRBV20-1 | TGCAGTGCTAGGGGTTGGCTAGCAGAGACCCAGTACTTC | CSARGWLAETQYF
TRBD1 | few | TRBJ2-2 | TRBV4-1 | TGCGCCAGCAGCCGAATCGGGACAGGAATACGGAACACCGGGGAGCTGTTTTTT | CASSRIGTGIRNTGELFF
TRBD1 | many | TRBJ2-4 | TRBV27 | TGTGCCAGCAGTCTCAGACAGGGGCAAAACATTCAGTACTTC | CASSLRQGQNIQYF
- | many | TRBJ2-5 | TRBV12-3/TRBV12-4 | TGTGCCAGCAGTCAAGGACAGAGTAGGGCCCAGTACTTC | CASSQGQSRAQYF
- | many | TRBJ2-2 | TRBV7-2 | TGTGCCAGCAGACAGCAGGGGGGTACCGGGGAGCTGTTTTTT | CASRQQGGTGELFF
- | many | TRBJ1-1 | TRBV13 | TGTGCCAGCAGCCCGGGGGGTATAACTGAAGCTTTCTTT | CASSPGGITEAFF
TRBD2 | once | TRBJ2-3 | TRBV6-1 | TGTGCCAGCAGTGAGGGACTACAACTCTTCACAGATACGCAGTATTTT | CASSEGLQLFTDTQYF
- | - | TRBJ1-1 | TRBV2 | TGTGCCAGCAGCCATAGGCCGAACACTGAAGCTTTCTTT | CASSHRPNTEAFF
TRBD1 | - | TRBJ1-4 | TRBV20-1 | TGCAGTGCTAGAGACCCCGGGACAGACAATGAAAAACTGTTTTTT | CSARDPGTDNEKLFF
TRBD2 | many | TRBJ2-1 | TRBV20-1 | TGCAGTGCTAATACCTTAGCGGGATTAAGCTCCTACAATGAGCAGTTCTTC | CSANTLAGLSSYNEQFF
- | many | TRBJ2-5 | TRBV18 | TGTGCCAGCTCACCATTCGTTACGGGACAAGAGACCCAGTACTTC | CASSPFVTGQETQYF
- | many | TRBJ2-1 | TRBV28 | TGTGCCAGCGGGACCTACAATGAGCAGTTCTTC | CASGTYNEQFF
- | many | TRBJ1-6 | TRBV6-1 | TGTGCCAGCAGTAACCACAGGGCCGGTAATTCACCCCTCCACTTT | CASSNHRAGNSPLHF
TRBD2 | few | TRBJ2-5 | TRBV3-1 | TGTGCCAGCAGCCAAGATATTCGGGAGGGGGTCCAAGAGACCCAGTACTTC | CASSQDIREGVQETQYF
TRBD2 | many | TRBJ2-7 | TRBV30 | TGTGCCTGGAGTGTGGGTAGCGGGAGGGCCTACGAGCAGTACTTC | CAWSVGSGRAYEQYF
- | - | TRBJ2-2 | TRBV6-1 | TGTGCCAGCAGCTACCTGAGGGCAGACACCGGGGAGCTGTTTTTT | CASSYLRADTGELFF